Listed here are 20 T cell receptor beta chains from one sample, sequenced in a study of CXCR3-negative and CXCR3-positive naive CD8 T cells. Which antigens these TCRs recognize remains unknown. Notes on the study in general: The study found more hydrophobic TRB CDR3s in CXCR3-positive naive cells than in CXCR3-negative naive cells.

The TRB libraries of cDNA were built by UMI-labeled 5' RACE. One entry per CDR3 protein, without DNA, is what TCRdb gives after re-calling the 5' RACE reads. This sample lists roughly 110,000 distinct CDR3 sequences; its ten largest clones have 0.3% to 0.45%. Sequencing was performed on naive CXCR3+ CD8+ T cells from blood. Subset denoted: CD45RO-CCR7+CD27+CD95- naive CD8+ T cells expressing CXCR3 (TNR3+). The receptors shown here come from a human donor in good health. Some clones in this sample may be carry-over from other donors' samples.

V gene TRBV29-1 combines with J gene TRBJ2-3; TCRdb proposes TRBD1, but this gene call is untestable without DNA. CDR1 and CDR2 from the germline V gene are SQVTM and ANQGSEA. CDR3 size: 13 residues. The CDR3 loop is CSVDEGAYDTQYF.

The gene calls are TRBV3-1 and TRBJ2-7; absent DNA, TCRdb's TRBD1 call cannot be checked. Germline V gene data show CDR1 as LGHDT and CDR2 as YNNKEL (reference sequence). The CDR3 totals 15 residues. CDR3 loop: CASSPDRGHSYEQYF.

The chain uses TRBV19 and TRBJ2-2; absent DNA, TCRdb's TRBD2 call cannot be checked. CDR1 is LNHDA and CDR2 is SQIVND in the germline V gene (reference sequence). The CDR3 runs 16 residues. CDR3 region: CASLEEGTQGSGELFF. The full variable domain, rest sourced from reference TRBV19 and TRBJ2-2, is DGGITQSPKYLFRKEGQNVTLSCEQNLNHDAMYWYRQDPGQGLRLIYYSQIVNDFQKGDIAEGYSVSREKKESFPLTVTSAQKNPTAFYLCASLEEGTQGSGELFFGEGSRLTVL.

The chain is built from TRBV28 and TRBJ2-7; no DNA is available, so the TRBD1 call from TCRdb remains unchecked. The CDR3 covers 17 residues. The germline V gene encodes CDR1 MDHEN and CDR2 SYDVKM. The chain's CDR3 is CASSHPPGVSSTYEQYF.

CDR3 sequence: CASSLVWADTEAFF. This chain links TRBV5-6 with TRBJ1-1. Germline-derived CDR1 and CDR2 are SGHDT and YYEEEE. This CDR3 spans 14 amino acids.

CDR3 protein: CASSPIAGAHNEQFF. The chain links TRBV12-3 or TRBV12-4 to TRBJ2-1; TCRdb gives TRBD2 as the D gene, but with no DNA this cannot be confirmed. This CDR3 is built from 15 residues.

The chain combines TRBV29-1 with TRBJ2-2; as DNA is missing, the TRBD2 call by TCRdb cannot be tested. Germline V gives CDR1 SQVTM, CDR2 ANQGSEA. CDR3 length equals 16 residues. CDR3 loop: CSVVLGLAPNTGELFF.

J is TRBJ2-7 and V is TRBV11-3; the D call of TRBD1 rests on TCRdb alone, since no DNA is present to check it. Germline values: CDR1 SGHNT, CDR2 YENEEA. The CDR3 loop spans 14 amino acids. CDR3 region: CASSPGGGSYEQYF. The variable domain in full, with the rest retrieved from reference TRBV11-3 and TRBJ2-7, is EAGVVQSPRYKIIEKKQPVAFWCNPISGHNTLYWYLQNLGQGPELLIRYENEEAVDDSQLPKDRFSAERLKGVDSTLKIQPAELGDSAVYLCASSPGGGSYEQYFGPGTRLTVT.

The chain employs TRBV7-3 and TRBJ2-2; TCRdb proposes TRBD2, but this gene call is untestable without DNA. CDR3 length: 17 amino acids. Germline V gives CDR1 SGHTA, CDR2 FQGTGA. CDR3 sequence reads: CASSLTASRVLAGELFF. Drawing the rest from reference TRBV7-3 and TRBJ2-2, the complete variable domain is GAGVSQTPSNKVTEKGKYVELRCDPISGHTALYWYRQSLGQGPEFLIYFQGTGAADDSGLPNDRFFAVRPEGSVSTLKIQRTERGDSAVYLCASSLTASRVLAGELFFGEGSRLTVL.

The chain employs TRBV28 and TRBJ2-7. The germline V gene has CDR1 MDHEN and CDR2 SYDVKM. The CDR3 covers 14 residues. The CDR3 sequence is CASRWQGRTYEQYF. Full variable domain (remainder filled in from reference TRBV28 and TRBJ2-7): DVKVTQSSRYLVKRTGEKVFLECVQDMDHENMFWYRQDPGLGLRLIYFSYDVKMKEKGDIPEGYSVSREKKERFSLILESASTNQTSMYLCASRWQGRTYEQYFGPGTRLTVT.

The chain combines TRBV21-1 with TRBJ1-5. TRBV21-1 counts as a pseudogene. The CDR3 sequence is 21 residues long. CDR3 loop: CASSKHSGFHRTNYSNQPQHF.

V usage is TRBV28 and J usage is TRBJ2-7; TCRdb's assignment of TRBD2 cannot be checked, as there is no DNA. Germline loops: CDR1 MDHEN, CDR2 SYDVKM. This CDR3 is built from 14 residues. The CDR3 loop is CASSLRLAGNEQYF.

The V and J genes are TRBV7-8 and TRBJ2-2; TCRdb lists TRBD1, though no DNA is available to test this call. The CDR3 is 15 residues long. Germline V gives CDR1 SGHVS, CDR2 FQNEAQ. This CDR3 is CASSFSGGADGELFF. The variable domain in full, with the rest retrieved from reference TRBV7-8 and TRBJ2-2, is GAGVSQSPRYKVAKRGQDVALRCDPISGHVSLFWYQQALGQGPEFLTYFQNEAQLDKSGLPSDRFFAERPEGSVSTLKIQRTQQEDSAVYLCASSFSGGADGELFFGEGSRLTVL.

This chain links TRBV21-1 with TRBJ1-5. TRBV21-1 is a pseudogene locus. The CDR3 has 13 residues. The chain's CDR3 is CASVAQGNQPQHF.

The chain couples TRBV6-5 to TRBJ2-7; TCRdb's D call of TRBD2 is untestable without DNA. This CDR3 is built from 14 residues. Germline V CDR1 and CDR2: MNHEY, SVGAGI. CDR3: CAPRQGGRTKEQYF.

CDR3 sequence: CASSTGHNTPDTQYF. The chain is built from TRBV11-2 and TRBJ2-3; the TCRdb call, TRBD1, lacks DNA for checking. CDR1 SGHAT and CDR2 FQNNGV come from the germline V gene. The CDR3 runs to 15 residues. Looking up the rest from reference TRBV11-2 and TRBJ2-3 gives the full variable domain: EAGVAQSPRYKIIEKRQSVAFWCNPISGHATLYWYQQILGQGPKLLIQFQNNGVVDDSQLPKDRFSAERLKGVDSTLKIQPAKLEDSAVYLCASSTGHNTPDTQYFGPGTRLTVL.

The CDR3 region is CASSAQGAEAFF. The chain recombines TRBV13 with TRBJ1-1; TCRdb names TRBD1, which stays unverified in the absence of DNA. This CDR3 has 12 residues. In germline, CDR1 is PRHDT, CDR2 FYEKMQ (reference sequence).

The V call is TRBV29-1, the J call TRBJ2-2; TCRdb's assignment of TRBD1 cannot be checked, as there is no DNA. The CDR3 sequence is 14 residues long. CDR1 and CDR2 from the germline V gene are SQVTM and ANQGSEA. This CDR3 reads CSAAAGAYTGELFF.

The chain has TRBV11-2 and TRBJ2-7; TCRdb's D gene call, TRBD1, goes unchecked for lack of DNA. This CDR3 is built from 14 residues. Per the germline V gene, CDR1 is SGHAT and CDR2 is FQNNGV. CDR3 amino acids: CASTYFESGDEQYF.

J is TRBJ2-1 and V is TRBV29-1; TCRdb picks TRBD1, but there is no DNA to check that call. Germline V gives CDR1 SQVTM, CDR2 ANQGSEA. This CDR3 spans 14 amino acids. This chain's CDR3 is CSVHDSRTYNEQFF.